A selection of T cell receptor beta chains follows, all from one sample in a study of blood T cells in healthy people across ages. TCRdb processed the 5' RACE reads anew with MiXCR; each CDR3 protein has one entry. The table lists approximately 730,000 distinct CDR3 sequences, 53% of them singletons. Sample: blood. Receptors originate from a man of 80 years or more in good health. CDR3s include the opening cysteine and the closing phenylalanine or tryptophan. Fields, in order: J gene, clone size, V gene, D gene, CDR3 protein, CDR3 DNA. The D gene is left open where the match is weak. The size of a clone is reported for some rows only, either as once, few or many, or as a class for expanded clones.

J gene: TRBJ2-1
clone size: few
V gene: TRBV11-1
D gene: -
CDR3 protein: CASSLDGQLSSYNEQFF
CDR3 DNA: TGTGCCAGCAGCTTAGATGGACAGCTGAGCTCCTACAATGAGCAGTTCTTC

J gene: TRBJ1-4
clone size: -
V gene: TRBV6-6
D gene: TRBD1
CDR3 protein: CASRTDRGREKLFF
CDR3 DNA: TGTGCCAGCAGAACGGACAGGGGACGTGAAAAACTGTTTTTT

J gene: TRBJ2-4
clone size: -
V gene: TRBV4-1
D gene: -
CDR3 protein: CASSQTPGAGQEQYF
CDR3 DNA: TGCGCCAGCAGCCAGACCCCGGGGGCGGGCCAAGAGCAGTACTTC

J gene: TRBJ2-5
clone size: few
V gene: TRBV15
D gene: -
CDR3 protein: CATSSLRETQYF
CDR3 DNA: TGTGCCACCAGCAGTCTCCGCGAGACCCAGTACTTC

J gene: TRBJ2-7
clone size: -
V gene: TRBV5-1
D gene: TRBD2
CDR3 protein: CASSLEGASGNEQYF
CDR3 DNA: TGCGCCAGCAGCTTGGAGGGGGCTAGCGGGAACGAGCAGTACTTC

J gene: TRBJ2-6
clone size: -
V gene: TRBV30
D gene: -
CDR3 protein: CACATGANVLTF
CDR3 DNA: TGTGCCTGTGCAACTGGGGCCAACGTCCTGACTTTC

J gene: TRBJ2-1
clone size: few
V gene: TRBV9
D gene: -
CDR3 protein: CASSALMDSTDNEQFF
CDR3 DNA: TGTGCCAGCAGCGCTTTAATGGACAGTACTGACAATGAGCAGTTCTTC

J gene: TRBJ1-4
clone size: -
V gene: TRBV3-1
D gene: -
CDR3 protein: CASSQDQGRGLFF
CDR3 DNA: TGTGCCAGCAGCCAAGACCAGGGAAGGGGACTGTTTTTT

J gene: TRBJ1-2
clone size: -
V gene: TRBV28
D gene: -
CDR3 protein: CASSLPGIYGYTF
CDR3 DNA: TGTGCCAGCAGTTTACCAGGGATTTATGGCTACACCTTC

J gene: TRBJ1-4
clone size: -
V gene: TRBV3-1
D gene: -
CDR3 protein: CASSSRRGATNEKLFF
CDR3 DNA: TGTGCCAGCAGCTCTCGCAGGGGAGCGACTAATGAAAAACTGTTTTTT

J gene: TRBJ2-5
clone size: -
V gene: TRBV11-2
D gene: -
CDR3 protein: CASSWTGLEETQYF
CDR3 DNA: TGTGCCAGCAGCTGGACCGGTCTGGAAGAGACCCAGTACTTC

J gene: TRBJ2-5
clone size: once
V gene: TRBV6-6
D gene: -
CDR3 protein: CASSPQGAAQYF
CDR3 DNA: TGTGCCAGCAGTCCCCAAGGGGCGGCCCAGTACTTC

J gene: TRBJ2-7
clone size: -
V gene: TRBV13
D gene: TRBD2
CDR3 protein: CASSLIGGLAGGTYEQYF
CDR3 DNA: TGTGCCAGCAGCTTAATAGGGGGACTAGCGGGAGGTACCTACGAGCAGTACTTC

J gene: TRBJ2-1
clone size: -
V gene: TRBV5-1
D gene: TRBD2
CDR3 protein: CASSLGLAGTTYNEQFF
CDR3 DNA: TGCGCCAGCAGCTTGGGACTAGCGGGAACCACCTACAATGAGCAGTTCTTC

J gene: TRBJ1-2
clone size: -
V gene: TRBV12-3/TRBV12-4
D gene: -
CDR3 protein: CASTQGSRAYYGYTF
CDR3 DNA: TGTGCCAGCACCCAAGGGTCCAGGGCCTACTATGGCTACACCTTC

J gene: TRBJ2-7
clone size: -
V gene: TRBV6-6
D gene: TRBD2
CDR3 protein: CASSQTSGWVNEQYF
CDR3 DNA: TGTGCCAGCAGCCAGACTAGCGGGTGGGTCAATGAGCAGTACTTC

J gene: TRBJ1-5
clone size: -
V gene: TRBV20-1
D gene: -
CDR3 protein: CSARGGGYQPQHF
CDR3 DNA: TGCAGTGCTAGGGGAGGCGGATATCAGCCCCAGCATTTT

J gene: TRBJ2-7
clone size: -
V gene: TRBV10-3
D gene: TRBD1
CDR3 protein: CAIRHRDSPYEQYF
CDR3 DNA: TGTGCCATCAGACACCGGGACAGCCCCTACGAGCAGTACTTC

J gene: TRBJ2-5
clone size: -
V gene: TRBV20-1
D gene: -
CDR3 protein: CSASKGEETQYF
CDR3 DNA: TGCAGTGCTAGTAAGGGGGAAGAGACCCAGTACTTC

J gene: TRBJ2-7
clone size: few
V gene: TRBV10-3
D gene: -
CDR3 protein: CAISELSEQYF
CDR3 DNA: TGTGCCATCAGTGAGCTTTCCGAGCAGTACTTC

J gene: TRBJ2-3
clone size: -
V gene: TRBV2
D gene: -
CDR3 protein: CASSRDQSGDTQYF
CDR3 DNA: TGTGCCAGCAGTAGGGACCAGTCAGGAGATACGCAGTATTTT

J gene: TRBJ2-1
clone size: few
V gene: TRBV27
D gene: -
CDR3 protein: CASRSLANEQFF
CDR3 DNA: TGTGCCAGCAGGTCACTAGCTAATGAGCAGTTCTTC

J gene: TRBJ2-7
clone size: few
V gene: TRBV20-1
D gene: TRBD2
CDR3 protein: CSARDAGTSANEQYF
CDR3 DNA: TGCAGTGCTAGAGATGCCGGGACTAGTGCCAATGAGCAGTACTTC

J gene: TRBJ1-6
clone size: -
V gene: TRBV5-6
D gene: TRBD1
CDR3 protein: CASTLRQGLNSPLHF
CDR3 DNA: TGTGCCAGCACCCTCCGACAGGGCCTTAATTCACCCCTCCACTTT

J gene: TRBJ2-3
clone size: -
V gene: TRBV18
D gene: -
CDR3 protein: CASSPLGAVGDTQYF
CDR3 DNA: TGTGCCAGCTCACCGCTAGGGGCGGTTGGGGATACGCAGTATTTT

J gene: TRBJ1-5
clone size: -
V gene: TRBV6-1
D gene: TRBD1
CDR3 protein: CASSTGTGNNQPQHF
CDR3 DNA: TGTGCCAGCAGTACCGGGACAGGGAACAATCAGCCCCAGCATTTT

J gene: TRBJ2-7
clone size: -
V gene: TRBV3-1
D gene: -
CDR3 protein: CASSQGMRGITYEQYF
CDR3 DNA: TGTGCCAGCAGCCAAGGGATGCGAGGGATCACCTACGAGCAGTACTTC

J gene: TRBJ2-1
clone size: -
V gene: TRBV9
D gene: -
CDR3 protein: CASSVLAGGNREQFF
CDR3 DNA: TGTGCCAGCAGCGTATTGGCTGGCGGGAATCGTGAGCAGTTCTTC

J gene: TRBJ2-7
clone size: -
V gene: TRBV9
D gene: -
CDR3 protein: CASSVGGSTYERYF
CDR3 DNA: TGTGCCAGCAGCGTAGGCGGAAGTACGTACGAGCGGTACTTC

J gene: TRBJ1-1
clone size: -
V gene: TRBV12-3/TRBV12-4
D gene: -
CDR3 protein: CASRPGAANTEAFF
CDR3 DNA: TGTGCCAGCAGGCCAGGGGCCGCGAACACTGAAGCTTTCTTT

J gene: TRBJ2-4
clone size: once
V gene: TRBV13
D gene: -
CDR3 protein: CASSLYGAAKERYF
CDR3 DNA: TGTGCCAGCAGCTTATACGGGGCAGCAAAAGAGCGGTACTTC

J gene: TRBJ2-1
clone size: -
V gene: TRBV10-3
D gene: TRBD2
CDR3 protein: CAISSSGRFSNEQFF
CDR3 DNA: TGTGCCATCAGTTCAAGCGGGAGATTTAGTAATGAGCAGTTCTTC

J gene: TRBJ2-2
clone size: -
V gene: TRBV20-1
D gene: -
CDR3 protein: CSAPNGGGWDTGELFF
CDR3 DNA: TGCAGTGCTCCAAATGGTGGGGGTTGGGACACCGGGGAGCTGTTTTTT